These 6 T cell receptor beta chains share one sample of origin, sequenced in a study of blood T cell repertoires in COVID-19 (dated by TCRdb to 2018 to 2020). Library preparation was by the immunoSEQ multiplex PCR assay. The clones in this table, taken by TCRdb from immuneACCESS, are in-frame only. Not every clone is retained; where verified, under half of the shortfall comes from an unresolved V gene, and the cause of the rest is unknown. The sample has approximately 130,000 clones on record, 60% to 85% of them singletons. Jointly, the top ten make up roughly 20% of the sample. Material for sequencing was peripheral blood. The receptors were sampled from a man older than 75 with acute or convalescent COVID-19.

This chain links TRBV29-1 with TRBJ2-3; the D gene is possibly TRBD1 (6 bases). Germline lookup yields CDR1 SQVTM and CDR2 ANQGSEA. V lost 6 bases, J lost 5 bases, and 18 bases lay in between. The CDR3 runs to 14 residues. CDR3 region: CSVPGHQAGDTQYF. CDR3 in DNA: TGCAGCGTACCGGGACACCAGGCAGGAGATACGCAGTATTTT.

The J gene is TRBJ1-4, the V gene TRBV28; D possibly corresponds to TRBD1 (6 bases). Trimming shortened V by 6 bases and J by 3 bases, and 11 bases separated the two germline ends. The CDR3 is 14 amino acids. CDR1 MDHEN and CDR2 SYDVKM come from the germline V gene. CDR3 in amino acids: CASSQGWSNEKLFF. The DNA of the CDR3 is TGTGCCAGCAGCCAGGGGTGGTCTAATGAAAAACTGTTTTTT.

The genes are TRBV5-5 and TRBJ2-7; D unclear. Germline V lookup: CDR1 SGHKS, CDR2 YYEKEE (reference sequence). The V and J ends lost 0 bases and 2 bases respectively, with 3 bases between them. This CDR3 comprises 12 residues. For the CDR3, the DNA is TGTGCCAGCAGCTTGGCTCCCTACGAGCAGTACTTC. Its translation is CASSLAPYEQYF.

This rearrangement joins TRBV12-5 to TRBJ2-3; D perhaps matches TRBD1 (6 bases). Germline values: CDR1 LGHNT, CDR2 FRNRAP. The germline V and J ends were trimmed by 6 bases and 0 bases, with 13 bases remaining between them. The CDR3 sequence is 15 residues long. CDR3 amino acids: CASGSGDTSTDTQYF. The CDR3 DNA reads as TGTGCTAGTGGATCAGGGGACACTAGCACAGATACGCAGTATTTT.

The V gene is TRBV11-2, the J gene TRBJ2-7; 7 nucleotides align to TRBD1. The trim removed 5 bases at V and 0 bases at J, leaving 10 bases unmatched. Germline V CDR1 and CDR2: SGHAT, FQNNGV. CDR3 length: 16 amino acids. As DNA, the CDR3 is TGTGCCAGCAGCCAGAGGGACAGAAAGCACTCCTACGAGCAGTACTTC. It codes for CASSQRDRKHSYEQYF. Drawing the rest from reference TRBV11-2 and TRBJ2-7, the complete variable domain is EAGVAQSPRYKIIEKRQSVAFWCNPISGHATLYWYQQILGQGPKLLIQFQNNGVVDDSQLPKDRFSAERLKGVDSTLKIQPAKLEDSAVYLCASSQRDRKHSYEQYFGPGTRLTVT.

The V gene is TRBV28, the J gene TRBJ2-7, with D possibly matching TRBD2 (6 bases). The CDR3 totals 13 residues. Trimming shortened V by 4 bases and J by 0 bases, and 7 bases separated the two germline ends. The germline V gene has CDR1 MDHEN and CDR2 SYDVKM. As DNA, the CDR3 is TGTGCCAGCAGTTCGGGGGACTCCTACGAGCAGTACTTC. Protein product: CASSSGDSYEQYF.